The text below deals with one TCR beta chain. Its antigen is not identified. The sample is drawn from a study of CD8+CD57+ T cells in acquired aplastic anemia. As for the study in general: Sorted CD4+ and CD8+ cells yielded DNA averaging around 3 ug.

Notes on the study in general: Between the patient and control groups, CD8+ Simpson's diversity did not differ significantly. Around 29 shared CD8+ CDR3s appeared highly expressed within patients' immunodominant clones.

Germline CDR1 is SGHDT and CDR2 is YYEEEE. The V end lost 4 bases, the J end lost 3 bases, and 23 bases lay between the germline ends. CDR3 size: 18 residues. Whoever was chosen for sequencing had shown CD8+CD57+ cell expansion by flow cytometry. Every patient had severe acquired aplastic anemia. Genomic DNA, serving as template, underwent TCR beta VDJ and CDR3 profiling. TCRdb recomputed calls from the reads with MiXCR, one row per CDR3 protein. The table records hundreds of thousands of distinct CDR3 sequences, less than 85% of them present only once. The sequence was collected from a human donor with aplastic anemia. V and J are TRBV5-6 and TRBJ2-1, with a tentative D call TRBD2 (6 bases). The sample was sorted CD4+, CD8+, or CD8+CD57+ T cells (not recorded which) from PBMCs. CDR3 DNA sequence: TGTGCCAGCAGCCTCCTGAATGCCCGGGACTCCCGCTACAATGAGCAGTTCTTC. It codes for CASSLLNARDSRYNEQFF.